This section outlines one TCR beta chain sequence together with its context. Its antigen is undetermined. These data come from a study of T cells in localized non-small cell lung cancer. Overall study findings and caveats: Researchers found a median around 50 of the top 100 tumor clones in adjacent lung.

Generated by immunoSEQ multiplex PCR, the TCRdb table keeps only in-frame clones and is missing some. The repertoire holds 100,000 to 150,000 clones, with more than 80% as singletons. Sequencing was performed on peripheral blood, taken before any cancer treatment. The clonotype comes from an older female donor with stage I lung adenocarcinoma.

CDR3: CAVMIPGTYEQYF. CDR3 nucleotide sequence: TGTGCCGTTATGATACCAGGGACCTACGAGCAGTACTTC. This chain connects TRBV11-2 to TRBJ2-7, with D perhaps TRBD1 (5 bases). CDR3 length: 13 residues. V lost 11 bases to trimming and J lost 2 bases, with 16 bases between them. Germline CDR1 is SGHAT and CDR2 is FQNNGV. Filled out from reference TRBV11-2 and TRBJ2-7, the complete variable domain reads EAGVAQSPRYKIIEKRQSVAFWCNPISGHATLYWYQQILGQGPKLLIQFQNNGVVDDSQLPKDRFSAERLKGVDSTLKIQPAKLEDSAVYLCAVMIPGTYEQYFGPGTRLTVT.